This passage covers 30 T cell receptor beta chains from one sample sequenced in a study of blood T cell repertoires in COVID-19. TCRdb's copy holds only in-frame clones and misses some; the assay was immunoSEQ multiplex PCR. The data contain about 220,000 clones, just under 85% of them singletons. Sequenced material: PBMCs or T cells enriched from blood (not recorded which). These receptors were collected from a woman between 40 and 55 years old with acute COVID-19.

This chain links TRBV24-1 with TRBJ2-1, with D perhaps TRBD2 (6 bases). The germline CDR1 and CDR2 sequences are KGHDR and SFDVKD. This CDR3 region has 15 residues. V gave up 9 bases and J gave up 4 bases, with 18 bases separating them. The CDR3 DNA reads TGTGCCACCGGGACGGAGGGGCTTATTTACAATGAGCAGTTCTTC. It codes for CATGTEGLIYNEQFF.

The chain recombines TRBV27 with TRBJ2-1; 10 bases match TRBD2. The CDR3 has 16 amino acids. The germline CDR1 and CDR2 sequences are MNHEY and SMNVEV (reference sequence). The ends lost 7 bases at V and 9 bases at J; junction bases unmatched: 15. DNA for the CDR3: TGTGCCAGCACCCAAAGGACTAGCGGTAGAGGTGGTGAGCAGTTCTTC. Translated: CASTQRTSGRGGEQFF.

The J gene is TRBJ2-3, the V gene TRBV7-9; TRBD2 agrees at 14 bases. The CDR3 has 16 amino acids. CDR1 is SEHNR and CDR2 is FQNEAQ in the germline V gene (reference sequence). The V segment lost 5 bases and the J segment 5 bases; nucleotides outside the gene matches: 6. CDR3 bases: TGTGCCAGCAGCCAGGGACTAGCGGGAGTTCTAGATACGCAGTATTTT. Translating gives CASSQGLAGVLDTQYF. Full variable domain (rest looked up from reference TRBV7-9 and TRBJ2-3): DTGVSQNPRHKITKRGQNVTFRCDPISEHNRLYWYRQTLGQGPEFLTYFQNEAQLEKSRLLSDRFSAERPKGSFSTLEIQRTEQGDSAMYLCASSQGLAGVLDTQYFGPGTRLTVL.

This clone has only a few counts. The chain is built from TRBV5-1 and TRBJ1-3; 10 bases map to TRBD1. Germline V gene lookup returns CDR1 SGHRS and CDR2 YFSETQ. V was clipped by 0 bases and J by 7 bases; unmatched bases: 1. This CDR3 comprises 14 residues. CDR3 sequence (DNA): TGCGCCAGCAGCTTGGGACAGGGGGCGAACACCATATATTTT. It specifies CASSLGQGANTIYF.

This chain uses TRBV28 with TRBJ2-3; 8 bases match TRBD1. Losses at the gene ends were 4 bases for V and 6 bases for J; bases not matched to a gene: 9. Germline V lookup: CDR1 MDHEN, CDR2 SYDVKM. The CDR3 length is 15 residues. Here the CDR3 reads CASSSQGVGWDTQYF. The CDR3, as DNA: TGTGCCAGCAGTTCACAGGGGGTAGGATGGGATACGCAGTATTTT.

The DNA for the CDR3 is TGTGCCAGCAGTTTATCGGTGGGGGGAGAGACCCAGTACTTC. Its protein is CASSLSVGGETQYF. This chain joins TRBV27 and TRBJ2-5; weak D call: TRBD2 (6 bases). Germline V gene lookup returns CDR1 MNHEY and CDR2 SMNVEV (reference sequence). The V end lost 0 bases, the J end lost 4 bases, and 9 bases lay between the germline ends. The CDR3 covers 14 residues.

The chain has TRBV5-1 and TRBJ2-7; the D gene is possibly TRBD1 (8 bases). V lost 4 bases to trimming and J lost 4 bases, with 12 bases between them. The germline V gene has CDR1 SGHRS and CDR2 YFSETQ. CDR3 length: 13 amino acids. CDR3 nucleotides: TGCGCCAGCAGCAGCGGGACAGGATACGAGCAGTACTTC. Translated, it gives CASSSGTGYEQYF.

The chain is built from TRBV14 and TRBJ2-1, with no clear D. The CDR3 totals 13 residues. With 0 bases removed from V and 12 bases from J, the gap between germline ends came to 12 bases. CDR1 SGHDN and CDR2 FVKESK come from the germline V gene. CDR3 in amino acids: CASSQDRTRRQFF. CDR3 bases: TGTGCCAGCAGCCAAGATCGTACCAGGCGGCAGTTCTTC.

V is TRBV6-6 and J is TRBJ1-1, with 8 nucleotides matching TRBD1. J lost 7 bases, V lost 5 bases, and 9 bases had no gene match. The germline CDR1 and CDR2 sequences are MNHNY and SVGAGI (reference sequence). This CDR3 comprises 14 residues. The CDR3 region has the DNA TGTGCCAGCAGTGACACAGGGGGTCCGAGTGAAGCTTTCTTT. It translates to CASSDTGGPSEAFF.

The chain's CDR3 is CASRLEGRRTGRQPQHF. The CDR3 DNA reads as TGTGCCAGCAGACTCGAAGGCCGCAGGACAGGCCGACAGCCCCAGCATTTT. This chain joins TRBV5-8 and TRBJ1-5, with 7 positions matching TRBD1. CDR3 size: 17 residues. V was clipped by 5 bases and J by 7 bases; unmatched bases: 18. CDR1 and CDR2 from the germline V gene are SGHTS and YDEGEE. Combining the CDR3 with reference TRBV5-8 and TRBJ1-5 gives the whole variable domain EAGVTQSPTHLIKTRGQQATLRCSPISGHTSVYWYQQALGLGLQFLLWYDEGEERNRGNFPPRFSGRQFPNYSSELNVNALELEDSALYLCASRLEGRRTGRQPQHFGDGTRLSIL.

The chain couples TRBV7-2 to TRBJ2-1, with a tentative D call TRBD2 (6 bases). Per the germline V gene, CDR1 is SGHTA and CDR2 is FQGNSA. CDR3 length: 17 residues. V dropped 6 bases and J dropped 3 bases, with 21 bases sitting between them. In DNA, the CDR3 is TGTGCCAGCAGTGGAGGGCGGGGACCGACATTCTACAATGAGCAGTTCTTC. This codes for CASSGGRGPTFYNEQFF.

This chain's CDR3 is CASSLRQGAGNTIYF. CDR3 bases: TGTGCCAGCAGCTTACGGCAGGGGGCCGGAAACACCATATATTTT. This chain links TRBV7-2 with TRBJ1-3, with 8 positions matching TRBD1. The CDR3 is made up of 15 amino acids. The ends lost 2 bases at V and 4 bases at J; junction bases unmatched: 4. Germline-derived CDR1 and CDR2 are SGHTA and FQGNSA.

The chain is built from TRBV3-1 (or the pseudogene TRBV3-2) and TRBJ2-1; 10 bases line up with TRBD2. Germline lookup yields CDR1 LGHDT and CDR2 YNNKEL (reference sequence). Trimming took 1 base from V and 9 from J; bases not matched to a gene: 21. CDR3 size: 20 residues. CDR3 in amino acids: CASSQAPKRRASGRNGEQFF. For the CDR3, the DNA is TGTGCCAGCAGCCAAGCCCCTAAGAGGAGAGCTAGCGGGAGAAATGGTGAGCAGTTCTTC.

This clone was detected a few times. CDR3 protein: CASSFVLLPGQNSYEQYF. The CDR3 bases are TGTGCCAGCAGTTTCGTACTACTACCGGGACAGAATTCCTACGAGCAGTACTTC. The rearrangement joins TRBV27 to TRBJ2-7; 7 bases are shared with TRBD1. Looked up from germline, CDR1 is MNHEY and CDR2 is SMNVEV (reference sequence). Unmatched junction bases numbered 15, after V lost 3 bases and J lost 1 base. The CDR3 consists of 18 residues.

This clone has just one count. In the same sample, other DNA sequences code for this CDR3. The gene calls are TRBV28 and TRBJ1-2; 7 bases align to TRBD1. CDR1 is MDHEN and CDR2 is SYDVKM in the germline V gene. Unmatched junction bases numbered 9, after V lost 6 bases and J lost 5 bases. The CDR3 contains 14 residues. CDR3 sequence: CASSLPGQLYGYTF. In DNA form, the CDR3 reads TGTGCCAGCAGCTTACCGGGACAGCTTTATGGCTACACCTTC.

The rearrangement links TRBV5-1 to TRBJ1-1; TRBD1 matches at 8 bases. CDR3 length: 14 amino acids. V lost 5 bases and J lost 1; bases outside the gene matches: 4. Per the germline V gene, CDR1 is SGHRS and CDR2 is YFSETQ. The CDR3 here is CASRDREGNTEAFF. CDR3 bases: TGCGCCAGCAGGGACAGGGAGGGGAACACTGAAGCTTTCTTT.

This chain's CDR3 is CASVRQNYGYTF. CDR3 bases: TGTGCCAGCGTTCGACAGAACTATGGCTACACCTTC. The chain is built from TRBV2 and TRBJ1-2, with a possible D match to TRBD1 (5 bases). This CDR3 spans 12 amino acids. V shed 8 bases and J shed 2 bases, with 9 bases lying between them. In germline, CDR1 is SNHLY, CDR2 FYNNEI.

The chain has TRBV4-1 and TRBJ2-7; D is undetermined. Germline loops: CDR1 MGHRA, CDR2 YSYEKL. The CDR3 length is 13 residues. The V and J ends lost 0 bases and 10 bases respectively, with 13 bases between them. The CDR3 here is CASSQDPSTYQYF. The CDR3 DNA sequence: TGCGCCAGCAGCCAAGATCCTTCGACTTACCAGTACTTC.

V is TRBV6-4 and J is TRBJ2-4, with a possible D match to TRBD1 (6 bases). Germline loops: CDR1 MRHNA, CDR2 SNTAGT. V lost 3 bases and J 10 bases, leaving 13 bases between the germline ends. CDR3 length: 13 residues. CDR3 sequence: CASSEGPTGIQYF. CDR3 in DNA: TGTGCCAGCAGTGAGGGTCCCACAGGGATTCAGTACTTC.

This sequence joins TRBV19 and TRBJ1-1; 7 nucleotides agree with TRBD1. Losses at the gene ends were 6 bases for V and 3 bases for J; bases not matched to a gene: 4. The CDR3 is 13 amino acids. Germline V gene data show CDR1 as LNHDA and CDR2 as SQIVND (reference sequence). The CDR3, as DNA: TGTGCCAGTAGAACTGACAGGGACACTGAAGCTTTCTTT. Translation gives CASRTDRDTEAFF.

This sequence joins TRBV7-2 and TRBJ2-7; 10 bases match TRBD1. Trimming at V came to 5 bases and at J to 4 bases, leaving 8 bases not matched to a gene. Germline lookup yields CDR1 SGHTA and CDR2 FQGNSA. The CDR3 covers 15 residues. The CDR3 DNA follows: TGTGCCAGCAGCCCCCGGGACAGGGGAAATTACGAGCAGTACTTC. Its protein product is CASSPRDRGNYEQYF.

This clone appeared once. This chain connects TRBV5-1 to TRBJ2-1; 10 nucleotides agree with TRBD2. This CDR3 is built from 15 residues. V dropped 4 bases and J dropped 7; count of bases not matched to a gene: 8. CDR1 is SGHRS, CDR2 YFSETQ, per germline. CDR3 loop: CASSEKREGGNEQFF. In nucleotides, the CDR3 is TGCGCCAGCAGCGAGAAGCGGGAGGGAGGGAATGAGCAGTTCTTC.

V gene TRBV6-5 combines with J gene TRBJ2-3; 11 bases map to TRBD2. The V and J ends lost 5 bases and 1 base, in that order; junction bases with no gene match: 2. Germline CDR1 MNHEY, CDR2 SVGAGI. CDR3 size: 15 residues. The CDR3 here is CASSQLAGGTDTQYF. The CDR3, as DNA: TGTGCCAGCAGTCAACTAGCGGGGGGCACAGATACGCAGTATTTT.

V usage is TRBV30 and J usage is TRBJ2-3; the D is unclear. CDR3 length equals 13 residues. V lost 0 bases and J 0 bases, leaving 4 bases between the germline ends. CDR1 is GTSNPN and CDR2 is SVGIG in the germline V gene (reference sequence). The CDR3, as DNA: TGTGCCTGGAGTGTACTTAGCACAGATACGCAGTATTTT. Translated, it gives CAWSVLSTDTQYF.

This chain connects TRBV6-5 to TRBJ2-7; a possible D gene is TRBD2 (6 bases). V gave up 4 bases and J gave up 3 bases, with 13 bases separating them. Germline V gives CDR1 MNHEY, CDR2 SVGAGI. CDR3 length: 14 residues. CDR3 nucleotides: TGTGCCAGCAGTTTGGCAGGGAGGAGCTACGAGCAGTACTTC. It yields the protein CASSLAGRSYEQYF.

This clone has just a few counts. The gene calls are TRBV11-2 and TRBJ2-7; D is uncertain. Germline CDR1 and CDR2: SGHAT and FQNNGV. This CDR3 comprises 13 residues. V gave up 5 bases and J gave up 4 bases, with 12 bases separating them. CDR3 DNA sequence: TGTGCCAGCAGCAAGCCCCCTATTTACGAGCAGTACTTC. It specifies CASSKPPIYEQYF.

This chain joins TRBV7-3 and TRBJ2-2; TRBD2 aligns across 14 bases. Per germline, CDR1 SGHTA and CDR2 FQGTGA. This CDR3 is 20 amino acids long. With V trimmed by 5 bases and J by 8 bases, 19 bases remained unmatched. As DNA, the CDR3 is TGTGCCAGCAGCCCGGGACCGAAATCCGGGACTAGCGGGAGTATAGGGGAGCTGTTTTTT. Amino acids: CASSPGPKSGTSGSIGELFF.

The chain has TRBV2 and TRBJ2-7; a possible D gene is TRBD1 (6 bases). Germline V gene sequence: CDR1 SNHLY, CDR2 FYNNEI. This CDR3 comprises 15 residues. The V gene lost 4 bases and the J gene lost 4 bases, with 17 bases spanning the gap. CDR3 DNA: TGTGCCAGCAGTGTTTTGGGCCAGGGGTTGTACGAGCAGTACTTC. It specifies CASSVLGQGLYEQYF.

The V call is TRBV28, the J call TRBJ1-5; D uncertain. CDR1 and CDR2 (germline): MDHEN, SYDVKM. The CDR3 runs 11 residues. Trimming stripped 3 bases from V and 9 bases from J, with 6 bases between. CDR3 coding DNA: TGTGCCAGCAGTTTCCGCGGGCCCCAGCATTTT. Translated, it gives CASSFRGPQHF. The whole variable domain, filled in from reference TRBV28 and TRBJ1-5, reads DVKVTQSSRYLVKRTGEKVFLECVQDMDHENMFWYRQDPGLGLRLIYFSYDVKMKEKGDIPEGYSVSREKKERFSLILESASTNQTSMYLCASSFRGPQHFGDGTRLSIL.

The rearrangement links TRBV10-3 to TRBJ1-2, with 10 positions matching TRBD1. Losses at the gene ends were 0 bases for V and 4 bases for J; bases not matched to a gene: 8. CDR1 ENHRY and CDR2 SYGVKD come from the germline V gene. The CDR3 is 17 residues long. CDR3 amino acids: CAISESDRGKGIYGYTF. In DNA form, the CDR3 reads TGTGCCATCAGTGAGTCGGACAGGGGGAAGGGAATCTATGGCTACACCTTC.